This is a list of T cell receptor beta chains from one sample in a study of response to subunit inactivated influenza vaccine. Each CDR3 protein is one row after TCRdb ran MiXCR on the RT-PCR reads. This table holds more than 500,000 distinct CDR3 sequences, about 11% found once. The same data also contributed to another study, on T cells expressing NK-cell markers.

Source: PBMCs from blood, taken on the day of vaccination. Receptors originate from a man aged 45 to 65 who received an inactivated influenza vaccine. Both conserved end residues are part of each CDR3. The D gene is left open where the match is weak. Some rows have no size entry. The others give once, few or many, or a class for an expanded clone.

abundance | j_gene | v_gene | d_gene | CDR3aa | CDR3nt
few | TRBJ2-2 | TRBV20-1 | . | CSARFGGQNTGELFF | TGCAGTGCTAGATTTGGAGGACAGAACACCGGGGAGCTGTTTTTT
. | TRBJ2-5 | TRBV20-1 | . | CSASRAETQYF | TGCAGTGCTAGTAGGGCCGAGACCCAGTACTTC
. | TRBJ2-2 | TRBV20-1 | . | CSARPSRTNTGELFF | TGCAGTGCTAGGCCCTCGCGAACGAACACCGGGGAGCTGTTTTTT
. | TRBJ2-5 | TRBV20-1 | . | CSARDQLEYQETQYF | TGCAGTGCTAGAGATCAGCTGGAGTACCAAGAGACCCAGTACTTC
. | TRBJ2-5 | TRBV20-1 | . | CSARDHSRQAGETQYF | TGCAGTGCTAGAGATCACAGTCGGCAGGCGGGAGAGACCCAGTACTTC
. | TRBJ2-4 | TRBV7-9 | TRBD1 | CASSVWTGAQGIQYF | TGTGCCAGCAGCGTTTGGACAGGGGCCCAAGGCATTCAGTACTTC
many | TRBJ1-2 | TRBV7-2 | . | CASSSHGAWSYGYTF | TGTGCCAGCAGCTCCCATGGGGCCTGGTCCTATGGCTACACCTTC
. | TRBJ1-3 | TRBV7-8 | . | CASSLEGLRSGNTIYF | TGTGCCAGCAGCTTAGAGGGACTTCGATCTGGAAACACCATATATTTT
few | TRBJ1-5 | TRBV6-6 | . | CASSYSDNQPQHF | TGTGCCAGCAGTTACTCCGACAATCAGCCCCAGCATTTT
. | TRBJ2-1 | TRBV20-1 | . | CSAPYRYNEQFF | TGCAGTGCCCCCTATCGATACAATGAGCAGTTCTTC